The 19 T cell receptor beta chains given below trace back to one sample, sequenced in a study of T cell responses to AZD1222 COVID-19 vaccine. The repertoire was sequenced with immunoSEQ multiplex PCR; TCRdb's copy has only in-frame clones and lacks some. In the table there are roughly 140,000 clones, about 90% of which are singletons. The sequenced sample was peripheral blood, obtained on day 0 of AZD1222 vaccination. These receptors were obtained from an adult in good health.

The chain joins TRBV11-2 to TRBJ1-1, with D possibly TRBD1 on 6 matching bases. The germline V gene has CDR1 SGHAT and CDR2 FQNNGV. The CDR3 contains 12 residues. With 5 bases removed from V and 11 bases from J, the gap between germline ends came to 15 bases. The CDR3 DNA reads TGTGCCAGCAGCGCAGGGGCTGTCCTGGCTTTCTTT. Translation gives CASSAGAVLAFF.

The chain links TRBV12-3 or TRBV12-4 to TRBJ2-7; tentative D call: TRBD1 (5 bases). The CDR3 spans 13 residues. Deletions cut 1 base from V and 2 bases from J, with 6 bases between. This CDR3 reads CASSLGQTYEQYF. CDR3 nucleotide sequence: TGTGCCAGCAGTTTAGGACAGACCTACGAGCAGTACTTC.

The V gene is TRBV10-3, the J gene TRBJ1-4; 7 positions agree with TRBD1. In germline, CDR1 is ENHRY, CDR2 SYGVKD. V lost 5 bases, J lost 5 bases, and 5 bases stayed unmatched. The CDR3 loop spans 14 amino acids. In DNA form, the CDR3 reads TGTGCCATCAGTCGAACGGGACAGAATGAAAAACTGTTTTTT. Residues: CAISRTGQNEKLFF.

The V call is TRBV7-2, the J call TRBJ1-2; no firm D call. The V end lost 5 bases, the J end lost 0 bases, and 16 bases lay between the germline ends. This CDR3 comprises 16 residues. CDR1 is SGHTA and CDR2 is FQGNSA in the germline V gene. The CDR3 here is CASSQARVGANYGYTF. The CDR3 region has the DNA TGTGCCAGCAGCCAGGCACGGGTCGGAGCTAACTATGGCTACACCTTC.

J is TRBJ2-1 and V is TRBV5-1, with 14 bases aligning to TRBD2. This CDR3 spans 16 amino acids. V shed 0 bases, J shed 10 bases, and the junction held 6 bases outside the gene matches. Germline CDR1 reads SGHRS; CDR2 reads YFSETQ. The CDR3 DNA is TGCGCCAGCAGCTTGGGGGGGACTAGCGGGAGTTTGGAGCAGTTCTTC. It encodes CASSLGGTSGSLEQFF.

V gene TRBV5-4 combines with J gene TRBJ2-7; TRBD1 might be the D (6 bases). Germline-derived CDR1 and CDR2 are SGHNT and YYREEE (reference sequence). V dropped 4 bases and J dropped 2 bases, with 10 bases sitting between them. The CDR3 contains 13 residues. CDR3 sequence reads: CASSSTGTYEQYF. In DNA, the CDR3 is TGTGCCAGCAGCAGTACAGGGACCTACGAGCAGTACTTC.

The J gene is TRBJ2-2, the V gene TRBV27; D is undetermined. The length of the CDR3 is 13 residues. CDR1 and CDR2 from the germline V gene are MNHEY and SMNVEV (reference sequence). The V gene lost 7 bases and the J gene lost 0 bases, with 6 bases spanning the gap. CDR3 DNA: TGTGCCAGCAAGCCAACGAACACCGGGGAGCTGTTTTTT. Amino acids: CASKPTNTGELFF.

The CDR3 protein is CASSYSLAYEQYF. As DNA, the CDR3 is TGTGCCAGCAGTTACTCCCTCGCCTACGAGCAGTACTTC. The genes are TRBV6-2 or TRBV6-3 and TRBJ2-7, with D hard to call. The germline CDR1 and CDR2 sequences are MNHEY and SVGEGT. The CDR3 consists of 13 residues. Deletions cut 0 bases from V and 2 bases from J, with 5 bases between.

The V call is TRBV6-1, the J call TRBJ1-4; D possibly corresponds to TRBD1 (5 bases). The V gene lost 0 bases and the J gene lost 10 bases, with 9 bases spanning the gap. CDR1 and CDR2 from the germline V gene are MNHNS and SASEGT. This CDR3 comprises 13 residues. The CDR3 DNA reads as TGTGCCAGCAGTGAAGCGGGGCGGGGAAAACTGTTTTTT. Translating gives CASSEAGRGKLFF.

This clone was picked up a small number of times. This rearrangement joins TRBV7-9 to TRBJ1-3; no definite D call. The CDR3 length is 12 residues. V lost 4 bases and J lost 2, with 3 bases in between. Looked up from germline, CDR1 is SEHNR and CDR2 is FQNEAQ (reference sequence). CDR3 sequence (DNA): TGTGCCAGCAGCTCACCTGGAAACACCATATATTTT. Its translation is CASSSPGNTIYF.

The chain carries TRBV7-2 and TRBJ2-5; D is ambiguous. Trimming took off 5 bases at V and 1 base at J, with 11 bases between the two ends. Germline CDR1 and CDR2: SGHTA and FQGNSA. The CDR3 has 14 residues. In DNA, the CDR3 is TGTGCCAGCAGCCACAGACCCACCCAAGAGACCCAGTACTTC. It translates to CASSHRPTQETQYF. The whole variable domain, filled in from reference TRBV7-2 and TRBJ2-5, reads GAGVSQSPSNKVTEKGKDVELRCDPISGHTALYWYRQSLGQGLEFLIYFQGNSAPDKSGLPSDRFSAERTGGSVSTLTIQRTQQEDSAVYLCASSHRPTQETQYFGPGTRLLVL.

This chain connects TRBV7-9 to TRBJ2-7, with D perhaps matching TRBD2 (5 bases). Germline assignment: CDR1 SEHNR and CDR2 FQNEAQ (reference sequence). V was trimmed by 7 bases and J by 1 base, leaving 11 bases between them. The CDR3 runs to 13 residues. CDR3 amino acids: CASTPDSSYEQYF. As DNA, the CDR3 is TGTGCCAGCACCCCGGACTCATCCTACGAGCAGTACTTC.

The sample holds one count of this clone. This chain connects TRBV6-2 or TRBV6-3 to TRBJ2-2; 7 nucleotides agree with TRBD1. The CDR3 consists of 14 residues. Germline CDR1 and CDR2: MNHEY and SVGEGT. J lost 3 bases, V lost 2 bases, and 0 bases had no gene match. The CDR3 sequence is CASSYDRDTGELFF. As DNA, the CDR3 is TGTGCCAGCAGTTACGACAGGGACACCGGGGAGCTGTTTTTT.

CDR3 coding DNA: TGTGCCAGTAGTATAGGAATGGGACGGGGAAACACTGAAGCTTTCTTT. Translation: CASSIGMGRGNTEAFF. The chain couples TRBV19 to TRBJ1-1; D perhaps matches TRBD1 (5 bases). Deletions cut 1 base from V and 2 bases from J, with 14 bases between. CDR3 length: 16 amino acids. CDR1 is LNHDA, CDR2 SQIVND, per germline (reference sequence).

This clone has only a few counts. This chain uses TRBV12-3 or TRBV12-4 with TRBJ1-3, with D unresolved. The CDR3 is made up of 12 amino acids. Trimming took off 6 bases at V and 0 bases at J, with 3 bases between the two ends. The CDR3 sequence: CASRGSGNTIYF. The DNA of the CDR3 is TGTGCCAGCAGGGGCTCTGGAAACACCATATATTTT.

The DNA of the CDR3 is TGTGCCAGCAGTTACTCAGGGCAAGAGACCCAGTACTTC. This codes for CASSYSGQETQYF. The chain couples TRBV6-5 to TRBJ2-5; D is uncertain. The CDR3 contains 13 residues. Germline values: CDR1 MNHEY, CDR2 SVGAGI. V dropped 0 bases and J dropped 2 bases, with 4 bases sitting between them.

The rearrangement joins TRBV7-3 to TRBJ2-1; 9 bases agree with TRBD1. This CDR3 spans 15 amino acids. The junction had 10 bases not matched to a gene; V was cut back by 5 bases and J by 8 bases. Germline V gene data show CDR1 as SGHTA and CDR2 as FQGTGA. In DNA, the CDR3 is TGTGCCAGCAGCGACGGACAGGGGAAACTCGATGAGCAGTTCTTC. This codes for CASSDGQGKLDEQFF.

The chain is built from TRBV6-6 and TRBJ1-1; 7 bases line up with TRBD1. The germline CDR1 and CDR2 sequences are MNHNY and SVGAGI (reference sequence). The ends lost 7 bases at V and 1 base at J; junction bases unmatched: 6. The CDR3 loop spans 14 amino acids. The DNA of the CDR3 is TGTGCCAGCACCTACAGGGGAACGAACACTGAAGCTTTCTTT. Protein sequence: CASTYRGTNTEAFF.

This clone was counted once. The genes are TRBV6-2 or TRBV6-3 and TRBJ2-5; 9 bases align to TRBD2. CDR1 is MNHEY, CDR2 SVGEGT, per germline. The CDR3 is 14 amino acids. The ends lost 0 bases at V and 5 bases at J; junction bases unmatched: 1. Here the CDR3 DNA reads TGTGCCAGCAGTTACTCTAGCGGGAGTGAGACCCAGTACTTC. Amino acids: CASSYSSGSETQYF.